This is a list of T cell receptor beta chains from one sample in a study of T cell responses to AZD1222 COVID-19 vaccine. Repertoires were generated with immunoSEQ multiplex PCR, while TCRdb's copy carries only in-frame clones and drops some. Of approximately 60,000 clones listed, 65% to 80% are singletons. The material sequenced was peripheral blood, taken on day 0 of AZD1222 vaccination. The receptors originated from an adult in good health. CDR3s include the opening cysteine and the closing phenylalanine or tryptophan. A D gene is named only where the DNA matches it firmly. The size field is filled for only some rows; it gives once, few, many or a size class.

J gene: TRBJ1-1; D gene: -; V gene: TRBV18; clone size: few; CDR3 protein: CASSPLAGLNTEAFF; CDR3 DNA: TGTGCCAGCTCACCACTAGCGGGATTGAACACTGAAGCTTTCTTT
J gene: TRBJ1-2; D gene: -; V gene: TRBV11-2; clone size: -; CDR3 protein: CASSTSDYGYTF; CDR3 DNA: TGTGCCAGCAGCACCTCGGACTATGGCTACACCTTC
J gene: TRBJ1-2; D gene: -; V gene: TRBV16; clone size: -; CDR3 protein: CASSQYGGAGYTF; CDR3 DNA: TGTGCCAGCAGCCAATATGGGGGTGCTGGCTACACCTTC
J gene: TRBJ1-1; D gene: -; V gene: TRBV19; clone size: -; CDR3 protein: CASSIVGPGTEAFF; CDR3 DNA: TGTGCCAGTAGTATTGTGGGTCCGGGCACTGAAGCTTTCTTT
J gene: TRBJ1-2; D gene: -; V gene: TRBV7-9; clone size: medium-sized; CDR3 protein: CASSRERFYGYTF; CDR3 DNA: TGTGCCAGCAGCCGGGAGAGGTTCTATGGCTACACCTTC
J gene: TRBJ2-7; D gene: -; V gene: TRBV7-8; clone size: once; CDR3 protein: CASSLVGTEQYF; CDR3 DNA: TGTGCCAGCAGCTTAGTGGGCACCGAGCAGTACTTC
J gene: TRBJ1-2; D gene: -; V gene: TRBV5-6; clone size: -; CDR3 protein: CASSLFKGSYGYTF; CDR3 DNA: TGTGCCAGCAGCTTGTTTAAAGGAAGCTATGGCTACACCTTC
J gene: TRBJ2-3; D gene: TRBD1; V gene: TRBV19; clone size: -; CDR3 protein: CASSTGQDNTQYF; CDR3 DNA: TGTGCCAGTAGTACCGGACAGGACAATACGCAGTATTTT
J gene: TRBJ1-5; D gene: -; V gene: TRBV28; clone size: -; CDR3 protein: CASSLPGNQPQHF; CDR3 DNA: TGTGCCAGCAGTTTGCCGGGTAATCAGCCCCAGCATTTT
J gene: TRBJ2-1; D gene: -; V gene: TRBV11-2; clone size: -; CDR3 protein: CASSLITKDEQFF; CDR3 DNA: TGTGCCAGCAGCTTAATCACCAAGGATGAGCAGTTCTTC
J gene: TRBJ2-1; D gene: -; V gene: TRBV11-1; clone size: -; CDR3 protein: CASSPPTRDEQFF; CDR3 DNA: TGTGCCAGCAGCCCCCCTACCCGAGATGAGCAGTTCTTC
J gene: TRBJ2-3; D gene: TRBD2; V gene: TRBV5-1; clone size: -; CDR3 protein: CASSLDPGRGDTQYF; CDR3 DNA: TGCGCCAGCAGCTTGGATCCCGGGAGGGGAGATACGCAGTATTTT
J gene: TRBJ2-3; D gene: TRBD2; V gene: TRBV6-5; clone size: few; CDR3 protein: CASSGGRGNTDTQYF; CDR3 DNA: TGTGCCAGCTCTGGAGGGCGGGGGAACACAGATACGCAGTATTTT
J gene: TRBJ2-7; D gene: TRBD1; V gene: TRBV27; clone size: many; CDR3 protein: CASSGWTGGFYEQYF; CDR3 DNA: TGTGCCAGCAGTGGATGGACAGGGGGCTTCTACGAGCAGTACTTC
J gene: TRBJ1-1; D gene: TRBD1; V gene: TRBV7-2; clone size: -; CDR3 protein: CASSRDRDTEAFF; CDR3 DNA: TGTGCCAGCAGCAGAGACAGGGACACTGAAGCTTTCTTT
J gene: TRBJ1-1; D gene: -; V gene: TRBV27; clone size: -; CDR3 protein: CASSLYRGGTEAFF; CDR3 DNA: TGTGCCAGCAGTTTATACCGGGGGGGCACTGAAGCTTTCTTT
J gene: TRBJ2-1; D gene: TRBD2; V gene: TRBV12-3/TRBV12-4; clone size: -; CDR3 protein: CASSRWTSGQFF; CDR3 DNA: TGTGCCAGCAGCCGCTGGACTAGCGGGCAGTTCTTC
J gene: TRBJ2-7; D gene: -; V gene: TRBV28; clone size: -; CDR3 protein: CASSLLGGGYEQYF; CDR3 DNA: TGTGCCAGCAGTTTGCTGGGGGGCGGGTACGAGCAGTACTTC
J gene: TRBJ1-5; D gene: -; V gene: TRBV24-1; clone size: -; CDR3 protein: CATSGRGGRSQPQHF; CDR3 DNA: TGTGCCACCAGTGGCAGGGGCGGAAGGTCACAGCCCCAGCATTTT
J gene: TRBJ1-1; D gene: -; V gene: TRBV29-1; clone size: -; CDR3 protein: CSVGISGTEAFF; CDR3 DNA: TGCAGCGTGGGAATAAGCGGGACTGAAGCTTTCTTT
J gene: TRBJ1-5; D gene: -; V gene: TRBV19; clone size: -; CDR3 protein: CASSPPTGGNQPQHF; CDR3 DNA: TGTGCCAGTAGTCCCCCCACAGGTGGCAATCAGCCCCAGCATTTT
J gene: TRBJ1-2; D gene: -; V gene: TRBV28; clone size: -; CDR3 protein: CASSLSVRGEQANYGYTF; CDR3 DNA: TGTGCCAGCAGTTTATCGGTTAGGGGGGAACAGGCTAACTATGGCTACACCTTC